The present T cell receptor beta chain was sequenced within a study of T-cell memory formation after mild COVID-19. Trimming took off 1 base at V and 4 bases at J, with 14 bases between the two ends. The CDR3 consists of 16 residues. Per germline, CDR1 LGHNA and CDR2 YNFKEQ. TCRdb re-analysed the 5' RACE reads in MiXCR, keeping a single row per CDR3 protein. The sample includes some 260,000 distinct CDR3 sequences, about 15% of them seen just once. Whole-study results and caveats: CD4+ contracting clones were mainly CM and EM; CD8+ ones, EMRA. Cross-reactive memory seemingly joined, as some responding clones were found in pre-infection memory. Balance between CD4 and CD8 was seen in clones contracting day 15 to 85, and a CD4+ lean was seen in later expanders.

Concerning this clonotype: Its antigen is not identified.

The source is a man younger than 35 who had mild COVID-19 (a few samples of this study predate the infection). Cell type and time point are not known. The sample comprised PBMCs or a T cell subset sorted from them (not recorded which). This chain links TRBV4-2 with TRBJ2-4, with a possible D match to TRBD1 (5 bases). The CDR3 DNA reads TGTGCCAGCAGCCAAGCCCTCGGCCAGGGAAAAAACATTCAGTACTTC. Translating gives CASSQALGQGKNIQYF.